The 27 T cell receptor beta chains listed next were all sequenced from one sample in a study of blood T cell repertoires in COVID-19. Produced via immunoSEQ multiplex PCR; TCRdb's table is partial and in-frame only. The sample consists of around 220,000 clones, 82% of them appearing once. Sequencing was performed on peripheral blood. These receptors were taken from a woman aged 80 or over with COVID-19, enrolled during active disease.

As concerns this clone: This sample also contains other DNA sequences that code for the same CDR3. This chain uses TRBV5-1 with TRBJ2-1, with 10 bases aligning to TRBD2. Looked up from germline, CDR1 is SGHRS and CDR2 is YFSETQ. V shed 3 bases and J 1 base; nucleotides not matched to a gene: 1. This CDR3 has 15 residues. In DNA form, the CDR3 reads TGCGCCAGCAGCTCTAGCGGGAGTTCCTACAATGAGCAGTTCTTC. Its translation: CASSSSGSSYNEQFF.

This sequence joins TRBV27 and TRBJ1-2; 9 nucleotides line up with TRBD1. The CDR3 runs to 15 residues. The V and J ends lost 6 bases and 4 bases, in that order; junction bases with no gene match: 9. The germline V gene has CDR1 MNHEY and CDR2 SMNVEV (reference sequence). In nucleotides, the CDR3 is TGTGCCAGCAGCTTCACTGGGACAGGGATCTATGGCTACACCTTC. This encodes CASSFTGTGIYGYTF.

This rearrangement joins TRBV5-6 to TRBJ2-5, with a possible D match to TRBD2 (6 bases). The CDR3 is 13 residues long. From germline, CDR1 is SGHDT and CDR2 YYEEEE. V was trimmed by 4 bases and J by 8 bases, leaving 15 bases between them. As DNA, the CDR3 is TGTGCCAGCAGCCACCTTTCGGGAGATACCCAGTACTTC. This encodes CASSHLSGDTQYF. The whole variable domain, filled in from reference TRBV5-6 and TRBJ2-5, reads DAGVTQSPTHLIKTRGQQVTLRCSPKSGHDTVSWYQQALGQGPQFIFQYYEEEERQRGNFPDRFSGHQFPNYSSELNVNALLLGDSALYLCASSHLSGDTQYFGPGTRLLVL.

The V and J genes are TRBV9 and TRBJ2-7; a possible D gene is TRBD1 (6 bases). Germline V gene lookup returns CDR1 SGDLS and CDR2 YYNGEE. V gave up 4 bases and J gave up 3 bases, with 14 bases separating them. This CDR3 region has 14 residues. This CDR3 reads CASSPGQSFYEQYF. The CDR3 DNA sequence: TGTGCCAGCAGCCCCGGACAGAGCTTCTACGAGCAGTACTTC.

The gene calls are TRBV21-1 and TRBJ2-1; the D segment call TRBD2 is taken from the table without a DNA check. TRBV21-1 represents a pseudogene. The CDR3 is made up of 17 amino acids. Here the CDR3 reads CASSSRGASSSYNEQFF. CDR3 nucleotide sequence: TGTGCCAGCAGCTCCCGGGGGGCGAGCAGCTCCTACAATGAGCAGTTCTTC.

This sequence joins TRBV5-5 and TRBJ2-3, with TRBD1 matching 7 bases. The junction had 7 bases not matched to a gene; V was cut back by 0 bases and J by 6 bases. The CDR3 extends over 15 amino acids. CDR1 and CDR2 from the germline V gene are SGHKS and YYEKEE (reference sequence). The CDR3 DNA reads TGTGCCAGCAGCTTGGCGCCGGGACAGCGGGATACGCAGTATTTT. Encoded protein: CASSLAPGQRDTQYF. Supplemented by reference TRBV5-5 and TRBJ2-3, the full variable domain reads DAGVTQSPTHLIKTRGQQVTLRCSPISGHKSVSWYQQVLGQGPQFIFQYYEKEERGRGNFPDRFSARQFPNYSSELNVNALLLGDSALYLCASSLAPGQRDTQYFGPGTRLTVL.

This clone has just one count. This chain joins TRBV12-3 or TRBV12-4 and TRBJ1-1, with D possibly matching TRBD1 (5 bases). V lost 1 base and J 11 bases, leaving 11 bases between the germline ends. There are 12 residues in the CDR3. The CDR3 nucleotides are TGTGCCAGCAGTTTAGGTAGGGGTCAGGCTTTCTTT. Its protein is CASSLGRGQAFF.

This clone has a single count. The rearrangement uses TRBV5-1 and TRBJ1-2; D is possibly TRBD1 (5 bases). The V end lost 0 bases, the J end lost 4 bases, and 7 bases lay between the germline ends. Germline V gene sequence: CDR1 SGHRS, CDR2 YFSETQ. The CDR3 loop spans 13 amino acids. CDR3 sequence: CASSLEGIYGYTF. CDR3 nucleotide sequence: TGCGCCAGCAGCTTGGAGGGGATCTATGGCTACACCTTC.

The CDR3: CASSRGLAVNTGELFF. CDR3 in DNA: TGTGCCAGCAGCCGCGGACTAGCGGTGAACACCGGGGAGCTGTTTTTT. The chain recombines TRBV7-9 with TRBJ2-2; TRBD2 agrees at 10 bases. The CDR3 loop spans 16 amino acids. Trimming at V came to 5 bases and at J to 1 base, leaving 4 bases not matched to a gene. Per the germline V gene, CDR1 is SEHNR and CDR2 is FQNEAQ (reference sequence).

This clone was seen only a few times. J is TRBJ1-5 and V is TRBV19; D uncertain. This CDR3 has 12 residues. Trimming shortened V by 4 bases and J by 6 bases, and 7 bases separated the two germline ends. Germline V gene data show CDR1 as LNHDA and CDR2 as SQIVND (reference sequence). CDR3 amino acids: CASSRGLQPQHF. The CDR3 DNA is TGTGCCAGTAGTAGAGGGCTTCAGCCCCAGCATTTT.

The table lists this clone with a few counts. In DNA, the CDR3 is TGTGCCAGTACCTCTTTGAGTGAGTACGATGAAGCTTTCTTT. Protein sequence: CASTSLSEYDEAFF. The rearrangement joins TRBV19 to TRBJ1-1; D unresolved. The CDR3 totals 14 residues. The V end lost 7 bases, the J end lost 7 bases, and 19 bases lay between the germline ends. Per the germline V gene, CDR1 is LNHDA and CDR2 is SQIVND (reference sequence).

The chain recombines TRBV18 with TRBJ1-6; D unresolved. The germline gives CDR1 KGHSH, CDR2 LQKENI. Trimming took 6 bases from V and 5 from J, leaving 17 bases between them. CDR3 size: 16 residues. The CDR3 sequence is CASSADPPTNNSPLHF. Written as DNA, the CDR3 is TGTGCCAGCTCCGCAGACCCCCCGACAAATAATTCACCCCTCCACTTT.

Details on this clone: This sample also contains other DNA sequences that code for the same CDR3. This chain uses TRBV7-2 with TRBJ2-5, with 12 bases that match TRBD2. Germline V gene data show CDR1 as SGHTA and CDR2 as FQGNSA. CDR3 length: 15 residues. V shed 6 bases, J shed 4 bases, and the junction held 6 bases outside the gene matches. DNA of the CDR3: TGTGCCAGCAGTTCACTAGCGGGAGGAGGAGAGACCCAGTACTTC. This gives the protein CASSSLAGGGETQYF. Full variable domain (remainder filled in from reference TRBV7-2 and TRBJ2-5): GAGVSQSPSNKVTEKGKDVELRCDPISGHTALYWYRQSLGQGLEFLIYFQGNSAPDKSGLPSDRFSAERTGGSVSTLTIQRTQQEDSAVYLCASSSLAGGGETQYFGPGTRLLVL.

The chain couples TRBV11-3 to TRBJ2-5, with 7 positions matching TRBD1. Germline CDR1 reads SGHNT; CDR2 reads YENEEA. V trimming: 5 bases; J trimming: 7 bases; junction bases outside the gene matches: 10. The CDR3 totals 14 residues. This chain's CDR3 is CASSTGEAQGTQYF. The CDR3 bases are TGTGCCAGCAGCACAGGGGAAGCCCAGGGGACCCAGTACTTC.

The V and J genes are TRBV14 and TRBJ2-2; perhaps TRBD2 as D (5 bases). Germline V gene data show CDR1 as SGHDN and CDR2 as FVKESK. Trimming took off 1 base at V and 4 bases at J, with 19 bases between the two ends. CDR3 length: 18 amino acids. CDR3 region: CASSQARRVRGSTGELFF. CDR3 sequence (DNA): TGTGCCAGCAGCCAAGCTCGAAGGGTCCGGGGTAGCACCGGGGAGCTGTTTTTT.

CDR3 loop: CASSQPRPLQETQYF. The CDR3 nucleotides read TGTGCCAGCAGCCAACCTAGACCGCTACAAGAGACCCAGTACTTC. The chain employs TRBV3-1 (or the pseudogene TRBV3-2) and TRBJ2-5; D not certain. Deletions cut 2 bases from V and 2 bases from J, with 12 bases between. Germline V gives CDR1 LGHDT, CDR2 YNNKEL (reference sequence). This CDR3 has 15 amino acids.

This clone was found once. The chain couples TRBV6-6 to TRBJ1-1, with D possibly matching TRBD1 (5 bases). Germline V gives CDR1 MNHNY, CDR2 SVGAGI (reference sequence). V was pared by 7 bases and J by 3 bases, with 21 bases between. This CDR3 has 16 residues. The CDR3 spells CASTQPRTGGDTEAFF. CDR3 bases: TGTGCCAGCACCCAACCTCGTACGGGGGGGGACACTGAAGCTTTCTTT.

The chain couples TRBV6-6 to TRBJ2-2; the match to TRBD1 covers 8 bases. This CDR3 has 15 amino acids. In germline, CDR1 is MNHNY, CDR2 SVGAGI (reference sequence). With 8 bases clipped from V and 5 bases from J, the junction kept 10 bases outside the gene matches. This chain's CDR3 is CASAPGQVTTGELFF. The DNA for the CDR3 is TGTGCCAGCGCTCCGGGACAGGTTACTACCGGGGAGCTGTTTTTT.

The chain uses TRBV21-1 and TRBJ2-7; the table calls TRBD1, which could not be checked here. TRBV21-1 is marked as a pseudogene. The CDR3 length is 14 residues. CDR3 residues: CAGVVTGASYEQYF. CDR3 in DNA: TGTGCCGGAGTAGTGACAGGGGCATCCTACGAGCAGTACTTC.

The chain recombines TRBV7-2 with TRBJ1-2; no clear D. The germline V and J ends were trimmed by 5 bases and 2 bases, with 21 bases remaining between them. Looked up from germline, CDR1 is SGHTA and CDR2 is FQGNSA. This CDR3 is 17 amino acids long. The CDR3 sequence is CASSLERILALNYGYTF. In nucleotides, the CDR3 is TGTGCCAGCAGCCTGGAGCGGATTTTGGCACTCAACTATGGCTACACCTTC.

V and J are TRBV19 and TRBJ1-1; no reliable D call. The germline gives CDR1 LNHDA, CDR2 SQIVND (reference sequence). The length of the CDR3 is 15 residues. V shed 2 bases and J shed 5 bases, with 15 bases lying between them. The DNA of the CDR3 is TGTGCCAGTAGTATACAGGAGGGATGGCAAACTGAAGCTTTCTTT. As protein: CASSIQEGWQTEAFF.

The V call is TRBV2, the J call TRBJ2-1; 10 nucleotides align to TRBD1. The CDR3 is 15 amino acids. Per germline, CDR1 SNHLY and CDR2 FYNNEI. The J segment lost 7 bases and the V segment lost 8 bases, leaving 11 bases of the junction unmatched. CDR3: CASSSGGTGDNEQFF. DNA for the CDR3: TGTGCCAGCTCTAGTGGAGGGACAGGGGATAATGAGCAGTTCTTC.

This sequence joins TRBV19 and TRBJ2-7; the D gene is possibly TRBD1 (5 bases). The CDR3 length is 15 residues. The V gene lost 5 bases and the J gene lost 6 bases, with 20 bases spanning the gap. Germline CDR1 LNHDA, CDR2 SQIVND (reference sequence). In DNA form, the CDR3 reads TGTGCCAGTAGTTGGGGCGACAAGGGGCGCGGCGAGCAGTACTTC. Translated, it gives CASSWGDKGRGEQYF. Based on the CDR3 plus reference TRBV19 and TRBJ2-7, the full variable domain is DGGITQSPKYLFRKEGQNVTLSCEQNLNHDAMYWYRQDPGQGLRLIYYSQIVNDFQKGDIAEGYSVSREKKESFPLTVTSAQKNPTAFYLCASSWGDKGRGEQYFGPGTRLTVT.

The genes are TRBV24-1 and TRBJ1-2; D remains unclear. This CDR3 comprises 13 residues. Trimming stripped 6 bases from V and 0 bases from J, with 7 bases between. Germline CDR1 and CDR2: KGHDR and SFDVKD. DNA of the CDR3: TGTGCCACCAGTCGGGTACCTAACTATGGCTACACCTTC. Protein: CATSRVPNYGYTF.

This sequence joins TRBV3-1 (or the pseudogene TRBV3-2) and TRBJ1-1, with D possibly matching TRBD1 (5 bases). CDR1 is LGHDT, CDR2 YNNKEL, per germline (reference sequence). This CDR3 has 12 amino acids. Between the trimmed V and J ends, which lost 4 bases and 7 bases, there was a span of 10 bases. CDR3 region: CASSRTGFEAFF. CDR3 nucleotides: TGTGCCAGCAGCCGTACAGGCTTTGAAGCTTTCTTT.

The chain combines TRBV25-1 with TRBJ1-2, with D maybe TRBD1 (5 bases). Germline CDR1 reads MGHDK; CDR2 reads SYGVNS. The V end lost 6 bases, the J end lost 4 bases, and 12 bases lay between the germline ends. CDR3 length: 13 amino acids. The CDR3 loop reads CASRGTGVYGYTF. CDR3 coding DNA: TGTGCCAGCAGAGGGACGGGGGTCTATGGCTACACCTTC.

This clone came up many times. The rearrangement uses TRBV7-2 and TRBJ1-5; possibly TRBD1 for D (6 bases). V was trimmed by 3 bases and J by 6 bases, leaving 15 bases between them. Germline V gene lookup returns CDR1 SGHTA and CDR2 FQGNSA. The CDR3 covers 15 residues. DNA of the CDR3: TGTGCCAGCAGCTTCCCAGGGGATTTCGGTCAGCCCCAGCATTTT. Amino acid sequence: CASSFPGDFGQPQHF.